This T cell receptor beta chain was sequenced during a study of blood T cell repertoires in COVID-19. In the study overall: The origin of the acute and convalescent COVID-19 samples was the United States, Italy and Spain. Sample material is recorded as cDNA or gDNA derived from T cells, B-cell-depleted T cells, or PBMCs.

Profiled with immunoSEQ multiplex PCR; TCRdb holds only in-frame clones, not every one. The sample has under 150,000 clones, roughly 78% seen once. This clone occurred once. The material sequenced was peripheral blood. The sequence derives from a man in his 60s with acute or convalescent COVID-19.

In nucleotides, the CDR3 is TGCGCCAGCAGCCAGGAGTTACTACGCACAGATACGCAGTATTTT. Translating it yields CASSQELLRTDTQYF. This chain connects TRBV4-1 to TRBJ2-3, with D unresolved. The CDR3 sequence is 15 residues long. The germline V and J ends were trimmed by 3 bases and 1 base, with 11 bases remaining between them. Germline loops: CDR1 MGHRA, CDR2 YSYEKL.